Sequencing of this T cell receptor beta chain was carried out in a study of naive and memory T cell subsets. The CDR3 sequence is 13 residues long. Germline V gene sequence: CDR1 MGHRA, CDR2 YSYEKL. V lost 1 base and J 6 bases, leaving 10 bases between the germline ends. Both TRBC1 and TRBC2 were covered by a beta constant-region primer of two equimolar oligonucleotides. Ligated cDNA was amplified by four rounds of PCR with nested alpha and beta constant-region primers and SP2. An oligonucleotide with the SP2 primer and a 12-nucleotide UMI was ligated to the cDNA 3' end. MiXCR, applied by TCRdb to the UMI-ligation and nested PCR reads, yields one record per CDR3 protein. The sample consists of over 100,000 distinct CDR3 sequences, roughly 36% of them appearing once. Cells stained for CD3, CD4, CD8, CD45RA, CD27 and viability were sorted into four CD45RA/CD27 subsets. This clonotype was recorded at least ten times.

The chain combines TRBV4-1 with TRBJ2-7; D gene unclear. Sample: central memory CD4+ T cells from blood. This sequence originates from a human donor in good health. In DNA form, the CDR3 reads TGCGCCAGCAGCCAAGTTACGCTAGGCGAGCAGTACTTC. Its protein is CASSQVTLGEQYF.